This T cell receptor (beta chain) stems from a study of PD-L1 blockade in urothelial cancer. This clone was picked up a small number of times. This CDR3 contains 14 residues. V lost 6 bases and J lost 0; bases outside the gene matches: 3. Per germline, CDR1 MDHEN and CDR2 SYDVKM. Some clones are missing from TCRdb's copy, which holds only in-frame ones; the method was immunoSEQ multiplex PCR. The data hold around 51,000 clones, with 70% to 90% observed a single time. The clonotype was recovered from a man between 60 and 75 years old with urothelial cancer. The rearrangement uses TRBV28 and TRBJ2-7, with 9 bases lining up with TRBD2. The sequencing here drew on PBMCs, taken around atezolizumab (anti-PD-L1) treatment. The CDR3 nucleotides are TGTGCCAGCAGAGGGACTAGCCGCTCCTACGAGCAGTACTTC. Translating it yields CASRGTSRSYEQYF.